The 32 T cell receptor beta chains reported below all come from one sample, sequenced in a study of T cell responses to AZD1222 COVID-19 vaccine. The data were produced by immunoSEQ multiplex PCR, yet TCRdb's version contains in-frame clones alone and is incomplete. The sample lists almost 55,000 clones, around 80% occurring once. The material was peripheral blood, obtained on day 0 of AZD1222 vaccination. Receptors were obtained from an adult in good health.

The genes are TRBV11-3 and TRBJ2-2; D is ambiguous. V was clipped by 0 bases and J by 1 base, with 0 bases between them. This CDR3 contains 13 residues. Germline V CDR1 and CDR2: SGHNT, YENEEA. Written as DNA, the CDR3 is TGTGCCAGCAGCTTAGAGAACACCGGGGAGCTGTTTTTT. It is translated as CASSLENTGELFF. The full variable domain, rest sourced from reference TRBV11-3 and TRBJ2-2, is EAGVVQSPRYKIIEKKQPVAFWCNPISGHNTLYWYLQNLGQGPELLIRYENEEAVDDSQLPKDRFSAERLKGVDSTLKIQPAELGDSAVYLCASSLENTGELFFGEGSRLTVL.

V usage is TRBV5-5 and J usage is TRBJ2-3, with 11 bases aligning to TRBD1. V lost 10 bases to trimming and J lost 5 bases; unmatched junction nucleotides: 12. The CDR3 runs 15 residues. CDR1 is SGHKS, CDR2 YYEKEE, per germline (reference sequence). The CDR3 loop reads CASLPWDRGKDTQYF. Here the CDR3 DNA reads TGTGCCTCTCTTCCGTGGGACAGGGGGAAAGATACGCAGTATTTT.

The rearrangement joins TRBV6-1 to TRBJ1-5, with 9 bases lining up with TRBD1. After removal of 5 bases from V and 7 bases from J, the junction contained 6 bases not matched to a gene. The CDR3 runs 14 residues. Germline CDR1 is MNHNS and CDR2 is SASEGT. The CDR3 sequence is CASSSGTGRQPQHF. The CDR3 nucleotides read TGTGCCAGCAGTTCAGGGACAGGGCGGCAGCCCCAGCATTTT.

This chain links TRBV27 with TRBJ2-7; 9 bases map to TRBD1. The CDR3 extends over 14 amino acids. CDR1 is MNHEY, CDR2 SMNVEV, per germline (reference sequence). With V trimmed by 7 bases and J by 1 base, 5 bases remained unmatched. The CDR3 bases are TGTGCCAGCAAAATACAGGGGGCATCCTACGAGCAGTACTTC. Protein sequence: CASKIQGASYEQYF.

This clone has only one observation. The V gene is TRBV12-3 or TRBV12-4, the J gene TRBJ1-2; 7 nucleotides line up with TRBD1. V lost 6 bases and J lost 7; bases outside the gene matches: 2. The CDR3 loop spans 11 amino acids. CDR3 region: CASSQGVGYTF. In DNA, the CDR3 is TGTGCCAGCAGCCAGGGGGTTGGCTACACCTTC.

This clone was seen a handful of times. This chain uses TRBV19 with TRBJ1-1; tentative D call: TRBD1 (5 bases). Deletions cut 6 bases from V and 1 base from J, with 12 bases between. The CDR3 totals 14 residues. Per the germline V gene, CDR1 is LNHDA and CDR2 is SQIVND (reference sequence). Here the CDR3 reads CASSPGRPNTEAFF. CDR3 sequence (DNA): TGTGCCAGTAGCCCGGGACGGCCGAACACTGAAGCTTTCTTT.

This sequence joins TRBV21-1 and TRBJ1-2; the listed D gene, TRBD1, was not tested against the DNA. TRBV21-1 is a documented pseudogene. The CDR3 consists of 12 residues. The CDR3 is CASSKGQDGYTF. The CDR3 DNA is TGTGCCAGCAGCAAAGGTCAGGATGGCTACACCTTC.

A word on this clone: This specimen includes other DNA sequences encoding the same CDR3. V gene TRBV5-4 combines with J gene TRBJ1-1, with D possibly being TRBD1 (5 bases). Germline loops: CDR1 SGHNT, CDR2 YYREEE (reference sequence). This CDR3 region has 14 residues. V was cut by 4 bases and J by 4 bases, with 14 bases left in between. The CDR3: CASSPRGPSTEAFF. The CDR3 DNA is TGTGCCAGCAGCCCGAGGGGTCCGAGCACTGAAGCTTTCTTT.

The V call is TRBV30, the J call TRBJ2-6; TRBD1 aligns across 9 bases. The CDR3 length is 17 residues. Trimming took 5 bases from V and 0 from J; bases not matched to a gene: 8. Germline assignment: CDR1 GTSNPN and CDR2 SVGIG (reference sequence). The CDR3: CAWSGTGSFSGANVLTF. The DNA for the CDR3 is TGTGCCTGGTCCGGGACAGGGAGCTTCTCTGGGGCCAACGTCCTGACTTTC. Variable domain in full (rest from reference TRBV30 and TRBJ2-6): SQTIHQWPATLVQPVGSPLSLECTVEGTSNPNLYWYRQAAGRGLQLLFYSVGIGQISSEVPQNLSASRPQDRQFILSSKKLLLSDSGFYLCAWSGTGSFSGANVLTFGAGSRLTVL.

The genes are TRBV3-1 (or the pseudogene TRBV3-2) and TRBJ2-2, with TRBD1 matching 7 bases. The trim removed 4 bases at V and 2 bases at J, leaving 4 bases unmatched. The CDR3 has 15 residues. Per germline, CDR1 LGHDT and CDR2 YNNKEL (reference sequence). This CDR3 reads CASSLWDSNTGELFF. CDR3 DNA sequence: TGTGCCAGCAGCCTTTGGGACAGCAACACCGGGGAGCTGTTTTTT.

The V gene is TRBV7-2, the J gene TRBJ1-6, with 8 bases matching TRBD1. CDR3 length: 14 amino acids. Germline V gene data show CDR1 as SGHTA and CDR2 as FQGNSA. Germline trimming cut 6 bases from V and 8 bases from J; bases unmatched to any gene: 6. The CDR3 region is CASSRQGRDSPLHF. Here the CDR3 DNA reads TGTGCCAGCAGTCGACAGGGGAGGGATTCACCCCTCCACTTT.

V usage is TRBV6-5 and J usage is TRBJ2-7; 11 bases map to TRBD1. CDR1 is MNHEY, CDR2 SVGAGI, per germline. V shed 6 bases, J shed 9 bases, and the junction held 7 bases outside the gene matches. This CDR3 has 13 residues. DNA of the CDR3: TGTGCCAGCAGACCCGGACAGGGGGCTGGGCAGTACTTC. It translates to CASRPGQGAGQYF.

The J gene is TRBJ2-7, the V gene TRBV3-1 (or the pseudogene TRBV3-2), with 9 nucleotides matching TRBD1. Germline loops: CDR1 LGHDT, CDR2 YNNKEL (reference sequence). This CDR3 contains 14 residues. The V gene end was trimmed by 4 bases and the J gene end by 5 bases; junction bases not matched to a gene: 6. The CDR3 reads CASSLQGAINEQYF. CDR3 DNA sequence: TGTGCCAGCAGCCTACAGGGGGCGATTAACGAGCAGTACTTC.

This clone showed up just once. The chain recombines TRBV6-1 with TRBJ1-6; 7 nucleotides agree with TRBD1. This CDR3 is built from 17 residues. V was clipped by 3 bases and J by 7 bases; unmatched bases: 12. Germline CDR1 reads MNHNS; CDR2 reads SASEGT. The CDR3 is CASSEAPATGMNSPLHF. The CDR3 nucleotides are TGTGCCAGCAGTGAGGCCCCCGCGACAGGGATGAATTCACCCCTCCACTTT.

J is TRBJ1-2 and V is TRBV20-1; D call uncertain. With 3 bases removed from V and 4 bases from J, the gap between germline ends came to 6 bases. Germline values: CDR1 DFQATT, CDR2 SNEGSKA (reference sequence). The CDR3 contains 11 residues. The CDR3 protein is CSASPVYGYTF. The CDR3 region has the DNA TGCAGTGCTAGCCCAGTCTATGGCTACACCTTC.

The genes are TRBV19 and TRBJ1-6, with a tentative D call TRBD1 (6 bases). This CDR3 is 16 amino acids long. Germline CDR1 LNHDA, CDR2 SQIVND (reference sequence). The V gene lost 1 base and the J gene lost 7 bases, with 14 bases spanning the gap. CDR3 DNA: TGTGCCAGTAGTATAGGGCAGGGGTTACGGAATTCACCCCTCCACTTT. This sequence encodes CASSIGQGLRNSPLHF.

The chain joins TRBV10-1 to TRBJ1-1; D uncertain. CDR1 WNHNN and CDR2 SYGVQD come from the germline V gene (reference sequence). V lost 7 bases, J lost 0 bases, and 9 bases lay in between. There are 13 residues in the CDR3. The CDR3 nucleotides read TGCGCCAGCAATAGAGGCATGAACACTGAAGCTTTCTTT. Its translation is CASNRGMNTEAFF.

The V and J genes are TRBV6-5 and TRBJ2-7; 7 nucleotides align to TRBD2. Germline V gene lookup returns CDR1 MNHEY and CDR2 SVGAGI. The CDR3 runs 13 residues. With 5 bases clipped from V and 6 bases from J, the junction kept 7 bases outside the gene matches. The CDR3 sequence: CASSPGGVGEQYF. In DNA, the CDR3 is TGTGCCAGCAGTCCTGGGGGGGTAGGCGAGCAGTACTTC.

This clone has just a few counts. This chain uses TRBV11-3 with TRBJ2-5; the match to TRBD1 covers 7 bases. The germline gives CDR1 SGHNT, CDR2 YENEEA. The ends lost 1 base at V and 5 bases at J; junction bases unmatched: 4. CDR3 size: 14 residues. The CDR3 nucleotides read TGTGCCAGCAGCTTAGGAGGGGGCCTTGAGACCCAGTACTTC. This codes for CASSLGGGLETQYF.

This chain joins TRBV7-9 and TRBJ1-5; D uncertain. Germline assignment: CDR1 SEHNR and CDR2 FQNEAQ (reference sequence). Trimming removed 0 bases at V and 4 bases at J, with 1 base between. The CDR3 has 12 residues. CDR3: CASSLANQPQHF. The CDR3 DNA reads TGTGCCAGCAGCTTAGCGAATCAGCCCCAGCATTTT.

V and J are TRBV6-5 and TRBJ1-1, with 7 bases identical to TRBD1. The V gene end was trimmed by 6 bases and the J gene end by 3 bases; junction bases not matched to a gene: 10. The germline V gene encodes CDR1 MNHEY and CDR2 SVGAGI. The CDR3 consists of 15 residues. The CDR3 nucleotides are TGTGCCAGCAGCCCAAGACAGGGCCGGGACACTGAAGCTTTCTTT. It encodes CASSPRQGRDTEAFF.

J is TRBJ1-3 and V is TRBV19; a weak D match, TRBD1 (5 bases). Looked up from germline, CDR1 is LNHDA and CDR2 is SQIVND (reference sequence). The CDR3 runs to 14 residues. V was cut by 9 bases and J by 7 bases, with 19 bases left in between. The CDR3 spells CARKGDQCGNTIYF. As DNA, the CDR3 is TGTGCCAGGAAAGGGGATCAGTGCGGCAACACCATATATTTT.

The chain has TRBV23-1 and TRBJ1-3; D remains unclear. TRBV23-1 falls under the ORF class, with uncertain function. V dropped 5 bases and J dropped 4 bases, with 12 bases sitting between them. This CDR3 region has 14 residues. In nucleotides, the CDR3 is TGCGCCAGCAGTTGGGTCCGATCAGGAAACACCATATATTTT. Translation: CASSWVRSGNTIYF.

The chain is built from TRBV30 and TRBJ2-2; D is undetermined. Trimming shortened V by 0 bases and J by 0 bases, and 8 bases separated the two germline ends. This CDR3 has 15 amino acids. Per germline, CDR1 GTSNPN and CDR2 SVGIG (reference sequence). The CDR3 nucleotides are TGTGCCTGGAGTGTCGCGACGGCGAACACCGGGGAGCTGTTTTTT. Protein sequence: CAWSVATANTGELFF.

This clone came up once. CDR3 bases: TGTGCCAGCAGCCCCGGGGGAGGTCTAGCGAGAGAGCAGTACTTC. This encodes CASSPGGGLAREQYF. The rearrangement joins TRBV5-4 to TRBJ2-7; D possibly corresponds to TRBD2 (6 bases). The CDR3 has 15 amino acids. Germline assignment: CDR1 SGHNT and CDR2 YYREEE (reference sequence). The ends were cut back, 4 bases at V and 7 bases at J, with 21 bases in the middle.

The chain links TRBV4-1 to TRBJ2-7; the match to TRBD2 covers 9 bases. The CDR3 has 15 amino acids. Trimming removed 4 bases from V and 9 bases from J; junction bases left unmatched: 13. Looked up from germline, CDR1 is MGHRA and CDR2 is YSYEKL. The CDR3 here is CASSPLGLAGSGQYF. In nucleotides, the CDR3 is TGCGCCAGCAGCCCGCTCGGGCTAGCGGGAAGCGGGCAGTACTTC.

The genes are TRBV6-1 and TRBJ2-7; 7 bases are shared with TRBD2. Trimming at V came to 3 bases and at J to 2 bases, leaving 10 bases not matched to a gene. The CDR3 is 16 amino acids. The V gene's germline CDR1 is MNHNS and CDR2 SASEGT. The CDR3 DNA follows: TGTGCCAGCAGTGAGGGTTGGGCTAGCGGCACCTACGAGCAGTACTTC. Protein: CASSEGWASGTYEQYF.

This clone has more than one count but fewer than ten. The chain employs TRBV10-3 and TRBJ2-7; no clear D. CDR1 is ENHRY, CDR2 SYGVKD, per germline. Deletions cut 2 bases from V and 6 bases from J, with 8 bases between. This CDR3 has 12 amino acids. The chain's CDR3 is CAISERESEQYF. The DNA of the CDR3 is TGTGCCATCAGTGAGAGGGAAAGCGAGCAGTACTTC.

The V call is TRBV30, the J call TRBJ2-2; no definite D call. Trimming stripped 2 bases from V and 4 bases from J, with 5 bases between. Germline loops: CDR1 GTSNPN, CDR2 SVGIG (reference sequence). CDR3 length: 12 residues. The CDR3: CAWSPTTGELFF. CDR3 in DNA: TGTGCCTGGAGTCCCACCACCGGGGAGCTGTTTTTT.

V is TRBV6-5 and J is TRBJ1-5, with 9 bases identical to TRBD1. CDR3 length: 14 amino acids. After removal of 6 bases from V and 6 bases from J, the junction contained 6 bases not matched to a gene. Germline V CDR1 and CDR2: MNHEY, SVGAGI. The CDR3 spells CASRSGQGSQPQHF. The CDR3 bases are TGTGCCAGCAGGTCGGGACAGGGAAGTCAGCCCCAGCATTTT.

There are a few counts of this clone. The chain couples TRBV7-9 to TRBJ1-1; D may be TRBD1 (6 bases). Trimming left V 5 bases short and J 1 base short, with 14 bases between. The CDR3 is made up of 15 amino acids. Germline V lookup: CDR1 SEHNR, CDR2 FQNEAQ (reference sequence). This CDR3 is CASSGVGARNTEAFF. CDR3 sequence (DNA): TGTGCCAGCAGCGGGGTGGGGGCTCGGAACACTGAAGCTTTCTTT.

This sequence joins TRBV6-4 and TRBJ1-6, with D perhaps matching TRBD1 (5 bases). The length of the CDR3 is 13 residues. Germline V CDR1 and CDR2: MRHNA, SNTAGT. V was pared by 3 bases and J by 13 bases, with 13 bases between. The CDR3 DNA follows: TGTGCCAGCAGTGAGGGAAACCCAGGGCCCCTCCACTTT. Its protein product is CASSEGNPGPLHF.